Listed below are T cell receptor beta chains from one sample, sequenced in a study of cytomegalovirus exposure and HLA in healthy donors. Method: immunoSEQ multiplex PCR; TCRdb's copy keeps in-frame clones and lacks some. The sample includes over 100,000 clones, 69% seen only once; the top ten take roughly 5.9%. What was sequenced was PBMCs. All receptors derive from a woman between 65 and 79 years old in good health and CMV-seropositive. CDR3s include the opening cysteine and the closing phenylalanine or tryptophan. Each record gives: D gene, clone size, J gene, V gene, CDR3 DNA, CDR3 protein. D genes are given only for firm matches. Clone size appears in some rows only: once, few, many, or a class for an expanded clone.

>.|.|TRBJ1-4|TRBV19
TGTGCCAGTAGTATAGGGACTCTGACACAGGAAAAACTGTTTTTT
CASSIGTLTQEKLFF
>.|.|TRBJ1-1|TRBV7-3
TGTGCCAGCAGCTTAACGCCGGGAACGGCCACTGAAGCTTTCTTT
CASSLTPGTATEAFF
>TRBD2|few|TRBJ2-3|TRBV2
TGTGCCAGCAGCTATGCGGGGGGCACAGATACGCAGTATTTT
CASSYAGGTDTQYF
>TRBD1|.|TRBJ1-4|TRBV7-2
TGTGCCAGCAGCCGAGGAGAGGGGGCGGCTAATGAAAAACTGTTTTTT
CASSRGEGAANEKLFF
>.|.|TRBJ2-5|TRBV7-2
TGTGCCAGCAGTCCCCTAGGGGTAGAGACCCAGTACTTC
CASSPLGVETQYF
>.|.|TRBJ2-1|TRBV2
TGTGCCAGCATTCGGGGTAATGAGCAGTTCTTC
CASIRGNEQFF
>.|.|TRBJ2-5|TRBV7-9
TGTGCCAGCAGCTTAGACGGTCCTGGGGCAGAGACCCAGTACTTC
CASSLDGPGAETQYF
>TRBD1|.|TRBJ1-2|TRBV15
TGTGCCATAAGGGGGGACAGGGGAAACTATGGCTACACCTTC
CAIRGDRGNYGYTF
>TRBD1|.|TRBJ1-2|TRBV27
TGTGCCAGCAGTTTGATGACAGGGTGGGGCTACACCTTC
CASSLMTGWGYTF
>.|.|TRBJ1-3|TRBV19
TGTGCCACCCACCCCAGCTCTGGAAACACCATATATTTT
CATHPSSGNTIYF
>.|.|TRBJ1-4|TRBV19
TGTGCCAGTACCCCGGGGGGGCAGGGCTGGAGAAAACTGTTTTTT
CASTPGGQGWRKLFF
>.|.|TRBJ1-6|TRBV11-2
TGTGCCAGCAGCTTACTGCAGGGGAAAGATTCACCCCTCCACTTT
CASSLLQGKDSPLHF
>.|few|TRBJ1-2|TRBV7-2
TGTGCCAGCAGCTCGTGGGACAAAGCTAACTATGGCTACACCTTC
CASSSWDKANYGYTF
>TRBD1|.|TRBJ2-7|TRBV7-8
TGTGCCAGCAGCCGTGGACAGGGGGCTAACGAGCAGTACTTC
CASSRGQGANEQYF
>TRBD1|few|TRBJ1-1|TRBV7-6
TGTGCCAGCAGCTCCGGACAGGGTATGAACACTGAAGCTTTCTTT
CASSSGQGMNTEAFF
>.|.|TRBJ1-6|TRBV14
TGTGCCAGCAGCCAAGACCCCACCCGAGCCTATAATTCACCCCTCCACTTT
CASSQDPTRAYNSPLHF
>TRBD1|few|TRBJ2-7|TRBV18
TGTGCCAGCTCACCAGAGACAGGGGGGAAGGAGCAGTACTTC
CASSPETGGKEQYF
>TRBD1|once|TRBJ2-1|TRBV6-6
TGTGCCAGCAGCCCCGGGACAGGGGGCGGGGGTGAGCAGTTCTTC
CASSPGTGGGGEQFF
>TRBD1|.|TRBJ1-4|TRBV7-9
TGTGCCAGCAGCTTAGAAGGGGGCTCGGTCGAAAAACTGTTTTTT
CASSLEGGSVEKLFF
>.|.|TRBJ1-5|TRBV7-2
TGTGCCAGCAGCTTATCCCCTTCCACAGCTAGCAATCAGCCCCAGCATTTT
CASSLSPSTASNQPQHF
>.|.|TRBJ2-7|TRBV5-1
TGCGCCAGCAGCTTGGATCCCGGGTGGGGCGGTTCGCAGTACTTC
CASSLDPGWGGSQYF
>TRBD2|.|TRBJ2-3|TRBV7-2
TGTGCCAGCAGACTCCAGACTAGCGGGTCAGATACGCAGTATTTT
CASRLQTSGSDTQYF
>TRBD1|.|TRBJ1-1|TRBV2
TGTGCCAGCAGTGAAAGGACAGGGAACACTGAAGCTTTCTTT
CASSERTGNTEAFF
>.|.|TRBJ1-1|TRBV12-5
TGTGCTAGTGGTCCACGAGGGGGGGTAGGTGGGAACACTGAAGCTTTCTTT
CASGPRGGVGGNTEAFF
>.|.|TRBJ1-2|TRBV30
TGTGCCCGAGGATTAAACTATGGCTACACCTTC
CARGLNYGYTF
>.|few|TRBJ2-5|TRBV7-2
TGTGCCAGCAGCTTGAACTGGGGCGAGACCCAGTACTTC
CASSLNWGETQYF
>.|.|TRBJ1-5|TRBV2
TGTGCCAGCTGGGGAGGGGAACAGCCCCAGCATTTT
CASWGGEQPQHF
>.|.|TRBJ1-1|TRBV7-2
TGTGCCAGCAGCACACAGAACACTGAAGCTTTCTTT
CASSTQNTEAFF
>TRBD1|.|TRBJ1-5|TRBV2
TGTGCCAGCAGTGCACAGGGGATGGGGCAGCCCCAGCATTTT
CASSAQGMGQPQHF
>.|.|TRBJ2-3|TRBV5-1
TGCGCCAGCAGCTTAGGAGCCTGGGATACGCAGTATTTT
CASSLGAWDTQYF
>.|.|TRBJ2-3|TRBV7-9
TGTGCCAGCAGCTTAGAGCCAGGGTTCACAGATACGCAGTATTTT
CASSLEPGFTDTQYF
>.|.|TRBJ1-2|TRBV7-2
TGTGCCAGCAGCTCACAGGGCCTCTATGGCTACACCTTC
CASSSQGLYGYTF
>.|.|TRBJ1-5|TRBV19
TGTGCCAGTAGTATTCGGGAGGATAGCAATCAGCCCCAGCATTTT
CASSIREDSNQPQHF
>.|.|TRBJ1-1|TRBV6-6
TGTGCCAGCAGTTACCCGCCCGGGAGGGAAACTGAAGCTTTCTTT
CASSYPPGRETEAFF
>.|.|TRBJ1-2|TRBV30
TGTGCCTGGAGTTCTGCAGGGCAGGTAGTGTCTGGCTACACCTTC
CAWSSAGQVVSGYTF
>.|.|TRBJ2-7|TRBV10-3
TGTGCCATCGGGACACCGCAGTGGGACGAGCAGTACTTC
CAIGTPQWDEQYF
>TRBD1|.|TRBJ1-5|TRBV11-2
TGTGCCAGCAGCTTACAGGGGGCTCAGCCCCAGCATTTT
CASSLQGAQPQHF